These T cell receptor beta chains were read from a single sample in a study of spatial heterogeneity in lung cancer. TCRdb analysed the 5' RACE reads with MiXCR anew, one entry per CDR3 protein. The sample includes approximately 52,000 distinct CDR3 sequences, under 7.5% seen only once; the top ten take approximately 2.9%. The sample in question was PBMCs, obtained at surgery. All receptors come from a female donor with early-stage non-small cell lung cancer. Each CDR3 is given with its conserved first and last residue. D genes are given only for firm matches. The size field is filled for only some rows; it gives once, few, many or a size class.

CDR3nt	CDR3aa	v_gene	j_gene	d_gene	abundance
TGCGCCAGCAATGTGGGCGGGAACACTGAAGCTTTCTTT	CASNVGGNTEAFF	TRBV10-2	TRBJ1-1	-	many
TGCGCCAGCGGACAGGGGAACACCTACAATGAGCAGTTCTTC	CASGQGNTYNEQFF	TRBV5-1	TRBJ2-1	TRBD1	many
TGTGCCAGCAGTGAGAGGACAGGGGGAGAGACCCAGTACTTC	CASSERTGGETQYF	TRBV6-1	TRBJ2-5	TRBD1	-
TGTGCCAGCAGCCAAGTCCGACAGGTCGAACTGTTCTTC	CASSQVRQVELFF	TRBV4-2	TRBJ2-1	-	many
TGTGCCAGCAGCTTAATAACAGATTCACCCCTCCACTTT	CASSLITDSPLHF	TRBV7-9	TRBJ1-6	-	-
TGCGCCAGCAGCCTTACGACACACAATCAGCCCCAGCATTTT	CASSLTTHNQPQHF	TRBV4-1	TRBJ1-5	-	many
TGTGCCAGCAGCCAAGATAGCGGGCATGGTGCAGATACGCAGTATTTT	CASSQDSGHGADTQYF	TRBV3-1	TRBJ2-3	TRBD2	many
TGTGCCAGCAGCCAAGATGGGGCAGGAAACACTGAAGCTTTCTTT	CASSQDGAGNTEAFF	TRBV4-2	TRBJ1-1	-	few
TGTGCCAGCTCCCCCCCCGGACTAAGGGGTACGCAGTATTTT	CASSPPGLRGTQYF	TRBV7-2	TRBJ2-3	-	-
TGTGCCAGCAGTCAAAGTAGACAGGGGGCTTCCTACGAGCAGTACTTC	CASSQSRQGASYEQYF	TRBV12-3/TRBV12-4	TRBJ2-7	TRBD1	few
TGTGCCAGCAGCCAAGAGAGGAAGGACAGTGTCTTCTCTGGGGCCAACGTCCTGACTTTC	CASSQERKDSVFSGANVLTF	TRBV3-1	TRBJ2-6	-	many
TGTGCCAGCAGCTTAGTTTCTAGCGGGTCCTCCTACGAGCAGTACTTC	CASSLVSSGSSYEQYF	TRBV7-9	TRBJ2-7	TRBD2	many
TGTGCCAGCAGGGACACCGGGACGCCGAATTCACCCCTCCACTTT	CASRDTGTPNSPLHF	TRBV11-1	TRBJ1-6	-	many
TGTGCCAGCAGCCAAGGATCGAAGGGGCGTATAGGCTACACCTTC	CASSQGSKGRIGYTF	TRBV3-1	TRBJ1-2	-	many
TGTGCCAGCAGGGGACAAAACTCCTATAATTCACCCCTCCACTTT	CASRGQNSYNSPLHF	TRBV7-2	TRBJ1-6	-	-
TGCGCCAGCAGCTTGGAGGGGACAGGGGCGAACTATGGCTACACCTTC	CASSLEGTGANYGYTF	TRBV5-1	TRBJ1-2	TRBD1	-
TGTGCCAGCAGTTACGCTCAACCGAACACTGAAGCTTTCTTT	CASSYAQPNTEAFF	TRBV6-5	TRBJ1-1	-	few
TGCGCCAGCAGCCTGTACTTTGGCCCGGAGGGCTACACCTTC	CASSLYFGPEGYTF	TRBV4-1	TRBJ1-2	-	many
TGTGCCAGCAGTACACCCGGGACAGGGAATGAAAAACTGTTTTTT	CASSTPGTGNEKLFF	TRBV28	TRBJ1-4	TRBD1	many
TGTGCCAGCATCTTATCCGGGGCGGAGACCCAGTACTTC	CASILSGAETQYF	TRBV7-9	TRBJ2-5	-	few
TGTGCCAGCAGTTTCCGGACAGGTATTCCCTCTGGGGCCAACGTCCTGACTTTC	CASSFRTGIPSGANVLTF	TRBV12-3/TRBV12-4	TRBJ2-6	TRBD1	-
TGTGCCAGCAGGGACACCTACGAGCAGTACTTC	CASRDTYEQYF	TRBV6-2/TRBV6-3	TRBJ2-7	-	-
TGTGCCAGCAGGTGGGCGGGGGGCACAGATACGCAGTATTTT	CASRWAGGTDTQYF	TRBV7-9	TRBJ2-3	TRBD2	many
TGTGCCAGCAGCCGTACAGTATTCACAGATACGCAGTATTTT	CASSRTVFTDTQYF	TRBV11-1	TRBJ2-3	-	many
TGCAGCGTTCAGACCCCCCGGGATGGGGGTAGTGAAGCTTTCTTT	CSVQTPRDGGSEAFF	TRBV29-1	TRBJ1-1	-	medium-sized
TGCAGCGTCCTGGCCGCTCAGGGGGCGAGTGGCTACACCTTC	CSVLAAQGASGYTF	TRBV29-1	TRBJ1-2	TRBD1	many
TGTGCCAGCAGTGAAGTGGGAGGGGTATATAATTCACCCCTCCACTTT	CASSEVGGVYNSPLHF	TRBV6-1	TRBJ1-6	-	many
TGTGCCAGCAGGGCCAGGACAGGGACAGAGACCCAGTACTTC	CASRARTGTETQYF	TRBV2	TRBJ2-5	TRBD1	many
TGTGCCAGCAGTGGGACCCCGCGAGAGACCCAGTACTTC	CASSGTPRETQYF	TRBV6-1	TRBJ2-5	-	few
TGCAGTGCTAGAATAGGCCTAAACTCCTACGAGCAGTACTTC	CSARIGLNSYEQYF	TRBV20-1	TRBJ2-7	-	many